The following is a T cell receptor (beta chain) sequence with its context. This clone was seen more than once but under ten times. The antigen it binds to is not known. Base qualities are missing; no much larger clone stands one base away. Genomic DNA was extracted from sorted cells for sequencing of the TCRbeta CDR3 region. The immunoSEQ Assay was used for sequencing of TCRbeta CDR3 regions. TCRdb carries this immuneACCESS record with in-frame sequences only. Its versions omit some clonotypes, under half of them owing to an unresolved V gene in the studies checked, with the rest unexplained. The sample data list just under 7,000 clones, and around three quarters of these were observed just once. The ten largest clonotypes hold more than 35% of the sample. Trimming takes 10 bases from V and 1 base from J, and the germline ends sit 13 bases apart. The CDR3 sequence holds 13 residues, the cysteine and phenylalanine included. Solely the CDR3 DNA is kept, with 39 bases framed from the first base. CDR1 and CDR2, per the germline V gene, are SNHLY and FYNNEI.

Patients with a history of autoimmune disease or receiving systemic immunosuppression were excluded from the trial. In every dose cohort, peripheral blood was drawn for TCR sequencing at baseline, cycle 4 day 1, and cycle 7 day 1. Samples were obtained from an open-label, multicenter, first-in-human phase I dose-escalation trial of ivuxolimab. Adults with locally advanced or metastatic melanoma, renal cell carcinoma, hepatocellular carcinoma or head and neck squamous cell carcinoma were enrolled in the trial. CD4+ and CD8+ T cells were sorted separately from peripheral blood before TCR sequencing. The data stem from a study of OX40 agonist ivuxolimab in advanced cancers. Broadly, across the study: Ivuxolimab, which targeted the costimulatory receptor OX40 (CD134), was an agonistic, fully human IgG2 monoclonal antibody. The dose-escalation cohort was approximately 83% male with a mean age of approximately 60 years, ranging from about 23 to 85. Intravenous ivuxolimab was administered to patients every 2 weeks at six dose levels: 0.01, 0.1, 0.3, 1.5, 3 and 10 mg/kg. Peripheral TCRbeta sequencing aimed to test whether ivuxolimab altered TCR sequence diversity and caused clonal T-cell expansion. Prior anti-PD-1, anti-PD-L1 or anti-CTLA-4 therapy was permitted, and checkpoint inhibitors had been received by about 44% of dose-escalation patients. Partial responses occurred in three dose-escalation patients: two with cutaneous melanoma and one with hepatocellular carcinoma. The paper covers the monotherapy dose-escalation part of the phase I ivuxolimab trial, which included N ≈ 57 patients. Of the 50 or so patients in dose escalation, approximately 20 had hepatocellular carcinoma, around 15 had melanoma, 9 had renal cell carcinoma and 9 had head and neck cancer.

Beyond this particular receptor, the publication reports: At doses of 0.1 to 3.0 mg/kg, clonal expansion of both CD4+ and CD8+ blood T cells was observed from baseline to week 6. The antigen specificity of the peripheral T cells that underwent clonal expansion was not determined. On average, CD8+ T cells showed more expanded clones than CD4+ T cells after ivuxolimab. Low levels of normalized T-cell clonal expansion were also seen in some nonresponding patients. In the 0.1-3.0 mg/kg groups, partial responders had among the lowest normalized peripheral clonal expansion, particularly in CD8+ T cells.

This TCR came from an adult with an advanced solid tumor such as melanoma, head and neck, liver or kidney cancer. Sequenced here: CD4+ or CD8+ T cells sorted from blood, sampled in a trial of the OX40 agonist ivuxolimab. The chain couples TRBV2 to TRBJ1-2; the D gene is perhaps TRBD1, from 6 matching bases. The CDR3 protein: CATERGGNYGYTF. The sequenced DNA: TGTGCCACCGAAAGGGGGGGTAACTATGGCTACACCTTC.